This T cell receptor beta chain stems from a study of cytomegalovirus exposure and HLA in healthy donors. PCR used 60 Vbeta primers and 13 Jbeta primers. Profiled with immunoSEQ multiplex PCR; TCRdb holds only in-frame clones, not every one. The table includes about 120,000 clones, over 8.5% detected once. About this clone: Its antigen is currently unknown.

Study findings and constraints: Most of the CMV-associated TCR beta chains (in a later analysis) appeared to be HLA-restricted.

CDR1 SGHNT and CDR2 YYREEE come from the germline V gene (reference sequence). The CDR3 has 14 residues. Trimming stripped 3 bases from V and 1 base from J, with 10 bases between. The TCR was taken from a woman aged 40 to 50 in good health and CMV-seropositive. The rearrangement joins TRBV5-4 to TRBJ1-1, with D perhaps TRBD1 (5 bases). Sequenced input: PBMCs. In DNA form, the CDR3 reads TGTGCCAGCAGCTGGAGGGGAGCGAACACTGAAGCTTTCTTT. This sequence encodes CASSWRGANTEAFF. The variable domain in full, completed from reference TRBV5-4 and TRBJ1-1, reads ETGVTQSPTHLIKTRGQQVTLRCSSQSGHNTVSWYQQALGQGPQFIFQYYREEENGRGNFPPRFSGLQFPNYSSELNVNALELDDSALYLCASSWRGANTEAFFGQGTRLTVV.